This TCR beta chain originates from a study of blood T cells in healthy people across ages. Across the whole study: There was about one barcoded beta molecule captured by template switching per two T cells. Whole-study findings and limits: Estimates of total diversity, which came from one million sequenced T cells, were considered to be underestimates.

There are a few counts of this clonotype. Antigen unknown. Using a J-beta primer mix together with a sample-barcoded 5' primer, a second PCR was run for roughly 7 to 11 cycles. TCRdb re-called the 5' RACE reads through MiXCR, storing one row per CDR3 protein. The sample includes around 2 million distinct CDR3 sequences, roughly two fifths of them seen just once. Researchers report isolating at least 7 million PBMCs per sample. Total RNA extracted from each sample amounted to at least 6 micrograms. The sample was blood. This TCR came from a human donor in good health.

The CDR3 nucleotides read TGCAGTGCTAGAGGGACAGGGGGCGCTTCGGGCACTAATGAAAAACTGTTTTTT. Translated: CSARGTGGASGTNEKLFF. The gene calls are TRBV20-1 and TRBJ1-4; 11 positions agree with TRBD1. V shed 1 base, J shed 2 bases, and the junction held 9 bases outside the gene matches. The length of the CDR3 is 18 residues. CDR1 is DFQATT, CDR2 SNEGSKA, per germline (reference sequence).